The entry below gives a single T cell receptor (beta chain) sequence along with its context. This specimen comes from a study of blood T cell repertoires in COVID-19. Turning to the study itself: Samples representing acute and convalescent COVID-19 were sourced from the United States, Italy and Spain. PBMCs, B-cell-depleted T cells, or T cells were the source of the cDNA or gDNA that made up the material.

As handled by the study authors: Using reference gene primer amplification, nucleated cell counts were estimated. The method was immunoSEQ multiplex PCR; TCRdb's version includes in-frame clones alone and lacks a portion of them. V and J calls and clone size are given by that table; D and trimming were obtained from the DNA. The sample has around 16,000 clones; about 86% are singletons. Material for sequencing was peripheral blood. This receptor was identified in a man aged 55 to 70 with acute or convalescent COVID-19.

CDR3 DNA: TGTGCCAGCAGTTTGATCCCGGCGGGGGGTGCCTACGAGCAGTACTTC. Its protein is CASSLIPAGGAYEQYF. The chain is built from TRBV28 and TRBJ2-7; TRBD2 matches 8 bases. The CDR3 totals 16 residues. Unmatched junction bases numbered 9, after V lost 3 bases and J lost 2 bases. Germline assignment: CDR1 MDHEN and CDR2 SYDVKM.